Described below is a single T cell receptor (beta chain) sequence and its context. These data are taken from a study of blood T cell repertoires in COVID-19. Sequencing was performed with immunoSEQ multiplex PCR; in TCRdb, only in-frame clones are kept and a portion is missing. The table shows 130,000 or so clones, with 65% to 85% occurring only once. The CDR3 is 15 residues long. Per germline, CDR1 MNHEY and CDR2 SMNVEV (reference sequence). Trimming stripped 5 bases from V and 0 bases from J, with 11 bases between. The receptor was isolated from a woman of 80 years or more with acute or convalescent COVID-19. The V gene is TRBV27, the J gene TRBJ1-3; D remains ambiguous. The source material was peripheral blood. This CDR3 reads CASSRSRDSGNTIYF. CDR3 DNA: TGTGCCAGCAGTCGCTCCCGGGACTCTGGAAACACCATATATTTT.